A single sample gave rise to the 8 T cell receptor beta chains below, sequenced in a study of chemoradiotherapy in HPV16-positive cancers. Only in-frame clones appear in the TCRdb table, and some are missing; sequencing was by immunoSEQ multiplex PCR. Here the sample spans fewer than 2,000 clones, roughly 85% being singletons. This sample comprised tumor tissue, obtained from a patient who underwent chemoradiotherapy. All receptors derive from a human donor with HPV-associated anogenital cancer.

The V and J genes are TRBV11-2 and TRBJ2-5; TRBD2 agrees at 10 bases. This CDR3 has 15 residues. Losses at the gene ends were 8 bases for V and 3 bases for J; bases not matched to a gene: 9. Germline V CDR1 and CDR2: SGHAT, FQNNGV. The chain's CDR3 is CASDSGGPPEETQYF. For the CDR3, the DNA is TGTGCCAGCGATAGCGGGGGGCCCCCCGAAGAGACCCAGTACTTC. Variable domain in full (rest from reference TRBV11-2 and TRBJ2-5): EAGVAQSPRYKIIEKRQSVAFWCNPISGHATLYWYQQILGQGPKLLIQFQNNGVVDDSQLPKDRFSAERLKGVDSTLKIQPAKLEDSAVYLCASDSGGPPEETQYFGPGTRLLVL.

V is TRBV7-9 and J is TRBJ2-1, with D perhaps TRBD2 (5 bases). V lost 11 bases, J lost 4 bases, and 15 bases lay in between. The CDR3 length is 13 residues. Germline V gives CDR1 SEHNR, CDR2 FQNEAQ (reference sequence). The chain's CDR3 is CAGRFEGYNEQFF. The CDR3 DNA sequence: TGTGCCGGACGGTTTGAGGGTTACAATGAGCAGTTCTTC.

A remark on this clone: At one boundary the junction diverges from the germline segment, which might be a read error. The V call is TRBV29-1, the J call TRBJ1-4, with unresolved D. Germline V gene data show CDR1 as SQVTM and CDR2 as ANQGSEA. The CDR3 contains 14 residues. The DNA for the CDR3 is TGCAGCGTTGGGTCAGCAACTACTAGTGAAAAACTGTTTTTT. Residues: CSVGSATTSEKLFF.

This chain links TRBV19 with TRBJ1-1; 9 nucleotides line up with TRBD1. This CDR3 is 14 amino acids long. CDR1 and CDR2 from the germline V gene are LNHDA and SQIVND (reference sequence). After removal of 2 bases from V and 6 bases from J, the junction contained 4 bases not matched to a gene. The CDR3 loop is CASSITGGVSEAFF. The CDR3, as DNA: TGTGCCAGTAGTATAACAGGGGGCGTCTCTGAAGCTTTCTTT.

The chain employs TRBV6-1 and TRBJ1-1; D is perhaps TRBD1 (5 bases). V was clipped by 4 bases and J by 7 bases, with 13 bases between them. The CDR3 has 13 amino acids. Per the germline V gene, CDR1 is MNHNS and CDR2 is SASEGT. CDR3 in DNA: TGTGCCAGCAGTGTAGAACGGGGCCTTGAAGCTTTCTTT. Encoded protein: CASSVERGLEAFF.

V is TRBV25-1 and J is TRBJ1-1; D might be TRBD1 (5 bases). The germline V gene has CDR1 MGHDK and CDR2 SYGVNS. V was pared by 6 bases and J by 5 bases, with 19 bases between. The CDR3 contains 15 residues. In nucleotides, the CDR3 is TGTGCCAGCAGCAACTCCGTGATGGGGCGTACTGAAGCTTTCTTT. Translated, it gives CASSNSVMGRTEAFF.

The chain employs TRBV9 and TRBJ2-7, with no clear D. Germline assignment: CDR1 SGDLS and CDR2 YYNGEE. This CDR3 has 13 amino acids. V was clipped by 4 bases and J by 7 bases, with 15 bases between them. The CDR3 region is CASSPEILGEQYF. DNA of the CDR3: TGTGCCAGCAGCCCCGAGATCTTGGGGGAGCAGTACTTC. Together with reference TRBV9 and TRBJ2-7, the CDR3 gives the full variable domain: DSGVTQTPKHLITATGQRVTLRCSPRSGDLSVYWYQQSLDQGLQFLIQYYNGEERAKGNILERFSAQQFPDLHSELNLSSLELGDSALYFCASSPEILGEQYFGPGTRLTVT.

The rearrangement uses TRBV6-1 and TRBJ2-2; TRBD1 aligns across 10 bases. The CDR3 contains 13 residues. Germline CDR1 reads MNHNS; CDR2 reads SASEGT. CDR3 nucleotides: TGTGCTAGCGGGACAGGGGCCACCGGGGAGCTGTTTTTT. Its protein product is CASGTGATGELFF.